This T cell receptor (beta chain) was retrieved from a study of CXCR3-negative and CXCR3-positive naive CD8 T cells. Notes on the study in general: No difference in surface CD5 was seen between naive subsets, and TCR strength was inferred from TRB CDR3 properties.

The CDR3 has 15 amino acids. Germline V gene lookup returns CDR1 MNHNS and CDR2 SASEGT. Researchers reported sorting every CD8+ T cell subset in triplicate, 300,000 to 350,000 cells per sort. Cells that were CD45RO-CCR7+CD27+CD95- constituted naive CD8+ T cells. With UMI labels, 5' RACE was used to prepare the TRB cDNA libraries. Reprocessing the 5' RACE reads, TCRdb reports a single entry for every CDR3 protein and omits DNA. This listing includes about 46,000 distinct CDR3 sequences. As concerns this clonotype: Its cognate antigen is unknown.

This chain connects TRBV6-1 to TRBJ2-1; TCRdb indicates TRBD2, and absent DNA this call remains unverified. The sample was naive CXCR3- CD8+ T cells from blood. Specified subset: CD45RO-CCR7+CD27+CD95- naive CD8+ T cells lacking CXCR3 (TNR3-). The receptor comes from a human donor in good health. Some clones in this sample may be carry-over from other donors' samples. This CDR3 is CASSESSGTTNEQFF.